The sequence of this TCR beta chain was determined in a study of cytomegalovirus exposure and HLA in healthy donors. Findings of the study overall: Confirmation was obtained in vitro that a few CMV-associated chains are specific for CMV antigens.

Assay used: immunoSEQ multiplex PCR; TCRdb lists only in-frame clones, some missing. Of 160,000 or so clones listed, around 90% are singletons. V lost 0 bases, J lost 0 bases, and 10 bases lay in between. CDR1 SGHRS and CDR2 YFSETQ come from the germline V gene. This CDR3 comprises 15 residues. As to this clone: Antigen: not known.

J is TRBJ2-7 and V is TRBV5-1; D not certain. This sequence was found in a man aged 18 to 29 in good health and CMV-seronegative. What was sequenced was PBMCs. The CDR3 reads CASSLEFSSSYEQYF. DNA of the CDR3: TGCGCCAGCAGCTTGGAATTTTCGAGCTCCTACGAGCAGTACTTC. Full variable domain (rest looked up from reference TRBV5-1 and TRBJ2-7): KAGVTQTPRYLIKTRGQQVTLSCSPISGHRSVSWYQQTPGQGLQFLFEYFSETQRNKGNFPGRFSGRQFSNSRSEMNVSTLELGDSALYLCASSLEFSSSYEQYFGPGTRLTVT.